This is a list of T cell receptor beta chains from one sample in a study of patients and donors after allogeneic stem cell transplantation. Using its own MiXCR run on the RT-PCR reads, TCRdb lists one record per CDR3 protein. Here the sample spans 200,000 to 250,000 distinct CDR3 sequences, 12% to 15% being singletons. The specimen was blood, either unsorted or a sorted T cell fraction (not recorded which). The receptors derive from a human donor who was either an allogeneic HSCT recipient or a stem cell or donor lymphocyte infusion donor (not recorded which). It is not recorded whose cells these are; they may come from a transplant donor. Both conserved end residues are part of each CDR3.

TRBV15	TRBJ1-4	CATSRERTTNEKLFF
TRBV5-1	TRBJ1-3	CASSRSGQGLSGNTIYF
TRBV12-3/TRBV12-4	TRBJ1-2	CASSFGSDSLGGYTF
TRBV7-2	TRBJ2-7	CASSLGRGLTYEQYF
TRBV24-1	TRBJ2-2	CATSGTGAPGGELFF
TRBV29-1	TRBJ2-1	CSHRDRVYNEQFF
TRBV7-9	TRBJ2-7	CASSQPGLLGEQYF
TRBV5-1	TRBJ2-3	CASSVDPGLADTQYF
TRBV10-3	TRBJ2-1	CAIGGGNEQFF
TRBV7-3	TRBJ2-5	CASSPQGVETQYF
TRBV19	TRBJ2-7	CASSPPDRISAEQYF
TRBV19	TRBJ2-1	CASSINMAGIYNEQFF
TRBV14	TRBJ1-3	CASSQVQGAPGNTIYF
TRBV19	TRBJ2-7	CASSLRTSGGLNEQYF
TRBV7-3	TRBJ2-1	CASSLSGPNEQFF
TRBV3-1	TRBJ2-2	CASSRGTRTGELFF
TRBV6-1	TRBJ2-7	CASKFWTDSYEQYF
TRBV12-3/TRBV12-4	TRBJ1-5	CASSHPGGNQPQHF
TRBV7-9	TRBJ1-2	CASSRTVPYGYTF
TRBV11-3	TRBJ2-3	CASSQPTGNTDTQYF
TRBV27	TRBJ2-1	CASSQWTSSYRGEQFF
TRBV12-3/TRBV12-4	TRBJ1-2	CASSRGQGRSGYTF
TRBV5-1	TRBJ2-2	CASSLSVLDTGELFF
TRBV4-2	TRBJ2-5	CASSHEETQYF
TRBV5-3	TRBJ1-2	CARSLCPVGHGYTF
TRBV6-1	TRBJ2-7	CASRPGLAGSDEQYF
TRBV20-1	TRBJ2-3	CSARGVAGPTDTQYF
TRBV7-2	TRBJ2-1	CASSLASGRNEQFF
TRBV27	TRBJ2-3	CASSPSSGASTDTQYF
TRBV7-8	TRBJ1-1	CASGLNWDTEAFF
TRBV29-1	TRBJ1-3	CSVDPQGGGNTIYF
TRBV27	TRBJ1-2	CASSPVLSGTGWDGYTF
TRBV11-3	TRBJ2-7	CASSTPAGAQYF
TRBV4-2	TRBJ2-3	CASSQGSAGGVLTTDTQYF
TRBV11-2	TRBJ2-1	CASSLDRGAGEQFF
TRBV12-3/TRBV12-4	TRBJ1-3	CASSWHGVSSGNTIYF
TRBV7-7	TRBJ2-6	CASSLGHLLTF
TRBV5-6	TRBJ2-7	CASITLTGGGRNEQYF
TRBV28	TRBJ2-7	CASTTGLSSYEQYF
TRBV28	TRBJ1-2	CASRRQGEYGYTF
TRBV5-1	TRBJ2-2	CASSKDDFRSGELFF
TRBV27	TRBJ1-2	CASSSTTGVYTF
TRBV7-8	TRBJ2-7	CASSDTSGGAGYEQYF
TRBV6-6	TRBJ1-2	CASLGDGYTF
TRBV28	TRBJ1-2	CASSPPSGGGYTF
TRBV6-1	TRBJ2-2	CASTKKPGLSTGELFF
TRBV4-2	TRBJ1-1	CASSQDASGEAFF
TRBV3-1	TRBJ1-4	CASSRRMGQINEKLFF
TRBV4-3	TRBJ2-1	CASSQGLGVLKGQQFF
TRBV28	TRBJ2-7	CASRNGALGEQYF